Listed here is a single T cell receptor (beta chain). With V trimmed by 5 bases and J by 0 bases, 10 bases remained unmatched. Per germline, CDR1 SGHRS and CDR2 YFSETQ. The CDR3 covers 16 residues. Patients in Seattle were enrolled during active infection, then followed longitudinally. The record originates from a study of blood T cell repertoires in COVID-19. Across the study: The United States, Italy and Spain provided the acute and convalescent COVID-19 samples. Sample material is recorded as cDNA or gDNA derived from T cells, B-cell-depleted T cells, or PBMCs.

Per the original data handling: Scientists estimated how many nucleated cells there were by amplifying reference gene primers. Assay: immunoSEQ multiplex PCR; the TCRdb copy retains only in-frame clones and omits some. D and trimming were read from the DNA, whereas the V and J calls and clone size are those reported in that table. Among about 250,000 clones listed, approximately 85% were seen once. V is TRBV5-1 and J is TRBJ2-7, with 8 bases fitting TRBD1. The TCR originated in a man aged 45-60 years with COVID-19, enrolled during active disease. The sequenced material came from peripheral blood. The CDR3 here is CASSLGWTGISYEQYF. The CDR3 DNA follows: TGCGCCAGCAGTCTGGGGTGGACAGGGATCTCCTACGAGCAGTACTTC.